The clone carrying this T cell receptor (beta chain) was seen just once. This table comes from immunoSEQ multiplex PCR, and its TCRdb copy is limited to in-frame clones, with some not included. Of about 51,000 clones listed, roughly 80% are singletons. This sample is part of a study of OX40 agonist ivuxolimab in advanced cancers. CDR1 MNHEY and CDR2 SVGAGI come from the germline V gene. CDR3 length: 13 amino acids. Trimming took off 6 bases at V and 4 bases at J, with 12 bases between the two ends. The source is an adult with an advanced solid tumor such as melanoma, head and neck, liver or kidney cancer. This specimen consisted of CD4+ or CD8+ T cells sorted from blood, obtained in a trial of the OX40 agonist ivuxolimab. The V and J genes are TRBV6-5 and TRBJ1-1; D not certain. CDR3 bases: TGTGCCAGCAGCATAACCACGGGCACTGAAGCTTTCTTT. Protein: CASSITTGTEAFF.